This T cell receptor beta chain was sequenced during a study of blood T cells in healthy people across ages (dated by TCRdb to 2014 to 2015). For the wider study: In model experiments, roughly one uniquely barcoded TCR beta cDNA molecule per two T cells was captured by template switching. Using deep sequencing normalized with unique cDNA molecular identifiers, the study measured how TCR beta repertoire diversity changes with age. The donors were divided into four age groups: young (average around 15 years), middle-aged (over 35), aged (about 61) and long-lived (about 90). Donors of different ages were randomly distributed across sequencing lanes to avoid experimental bias. Using the same blood draw, the study looked at two additional independent replicas of 1 million unique cDNA reads for two donors, one aged 18 to 30 and the other aged 80 or older. The paper as a whole reports these results and caveats: Observed TCR beta diversity per million T cells fell roughly linearly with age, and a significant reduction was already apparent by age around 44. Estimates of total diversity based on one million sequenced T cells were considered lower bounds and underestimates. Because donor CMV infection status was unknown, age-related changes in expanded clonotypes were potentially confounded. Observed TCR beta diversity correlated strongly with the percentage of naive T cells measured by flow cytometry. Compared with the aged group, the long-lived group had more naive CD4+ T cells, fewer expanded clones and increased TCR diversity, a pattern suggesting age selection. Conclusive comparison of naive and antigen-experienced compartments was prevented by the profiling of bulk unsorted PBMCs.

Systemically healthy Caucasian individuals from Russia, around 38 in total and aged about 6 to 95 years, were included as donors. Each donor gave roughly 9 milliliters of peripheral blood, drawn into EDTA-treated Vacutainer tubes. Ficoll-Paque density-gradient centrifugation was used to isolate PBMCs, with at least 7 million per sample. Trizol reagent was used to extract total RNA from the PBMCs, yielding at least 5 micrograms per sample. For every donor, an aliquot of PBMCs went through flow cytometry to measure the percentages of naive CD45RAhigh/CD27high T cells. With respect to this clonotype: No antigen is known for it. There are no base qualities to consult, and no much larger clone falls within one base.

Library construction relied on 5' RACE. Sequencing used an Illumina HiSeq 2500. A second PCR of roughly 7 to 11 cycles was performed with a sample-barcoded 5' primer and a J-beta primer mix. Each TCR beta cDNA molecule received a unique molecular identifier from a template-switch 5' adaptor carrying 12 random nucleotides. Each sample yielded at least 2.5 million CDR3-containing paired-end reads. First-strand cDNA was synthesized from all RNA with the Mint cDNA synthesis kit, primed by a TRBC-specific oligonucleotide. After uracil-DNA glycosylase treatment, a first 18-cycle PCR used universal primers M1SS and BC2_uni_R on all cDNA. As for how the authors treated the data: For normalization, 1 million high-quality reads, each with a distinct molecular identifier, were randomly selected from each sample. Instead of being binned into consensus sequences, reads with shared molecular identifiers were discarded. MiTCR, with a Q25 quality threshold and the strictest error-elimination algorithm, was used for CDR3 identification, clonotype clustering and error correction. A nonparametric unseen species model with Euler transformation was used to estimate a lower bound on total TCR beta diversity. Using fastp at Q25 and MiXCR, TCRdb reprocessed the public reads and kept productive beta chains. When rows share a CDR3 protein, they turn into one entry using the most common DNA and genes. TCRdb's processing, not the study's, gives the V and J calls here. Recorded for this sample are under 950,000 distinct CDR3 sequences; about a fifth of them occurred a single time. Jointly, the top ten make up less than 25% of the sample.

This TCR derives from a man in his 70s in good health. Source material: blood.

The CDR3 protein: CASSFLGSGAPYEQFF. In nucleotides, the sequence is TGTGCCAGCAGTTTTCTAGGCAGCGGGGCCCCCTATGAGCAGTTCTTC. Recombination linked TRBV28 to TRBJ2-1, with 7 junctional bases fitting TRBD2. The germline V and J ends show losses of 3 bases and 8 bases respectively, and no gene match explains 13 bases of the junction. There are 16 amino acids in the CDR3, from cysteine to phenylalanine inclusive. The retained sequence is limited to the CDR3, 48 bases, with the frame set at the first base. The germline V gene yields MDHEN for CDR1 and SYDVKM for CDR2.